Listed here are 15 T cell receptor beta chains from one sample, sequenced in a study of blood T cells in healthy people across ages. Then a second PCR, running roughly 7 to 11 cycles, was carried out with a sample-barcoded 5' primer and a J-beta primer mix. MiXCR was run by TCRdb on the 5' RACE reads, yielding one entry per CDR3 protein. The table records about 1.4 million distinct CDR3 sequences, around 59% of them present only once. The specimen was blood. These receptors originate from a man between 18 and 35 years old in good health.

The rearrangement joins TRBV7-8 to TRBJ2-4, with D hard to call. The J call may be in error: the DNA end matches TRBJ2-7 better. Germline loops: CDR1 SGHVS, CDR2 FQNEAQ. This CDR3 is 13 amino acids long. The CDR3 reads CASSFRTTAEQYF. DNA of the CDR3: TGTGCCAGCAGCTTCAGAACGACTGCCGAGCAGTACTTC.

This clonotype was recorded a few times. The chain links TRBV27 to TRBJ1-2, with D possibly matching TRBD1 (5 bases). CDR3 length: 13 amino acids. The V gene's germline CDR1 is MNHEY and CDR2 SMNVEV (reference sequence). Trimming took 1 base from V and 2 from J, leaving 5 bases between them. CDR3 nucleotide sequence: TGTGCCAGCAGTTTATACAGGAACTATGGCTACACCTTC. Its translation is CASSLYRNYGYTF.

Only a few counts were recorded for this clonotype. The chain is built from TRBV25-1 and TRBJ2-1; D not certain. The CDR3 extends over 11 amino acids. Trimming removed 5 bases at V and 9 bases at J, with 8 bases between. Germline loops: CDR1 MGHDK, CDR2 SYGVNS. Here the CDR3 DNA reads TGTGCCAGCAGTACGGAAGGTGAGCAGTTCTTC. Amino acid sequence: CASSTEGEQFF.

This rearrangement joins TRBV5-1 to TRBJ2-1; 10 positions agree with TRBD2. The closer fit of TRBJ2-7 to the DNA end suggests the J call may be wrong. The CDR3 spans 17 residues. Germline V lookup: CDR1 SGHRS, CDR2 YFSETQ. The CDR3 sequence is CASSLALLAGEPYEQYF. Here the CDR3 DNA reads TGCGCCAGCAGCTTGGCCCTTCTAGCGGGAGAGCCCTACGAGCAGTACTTC.

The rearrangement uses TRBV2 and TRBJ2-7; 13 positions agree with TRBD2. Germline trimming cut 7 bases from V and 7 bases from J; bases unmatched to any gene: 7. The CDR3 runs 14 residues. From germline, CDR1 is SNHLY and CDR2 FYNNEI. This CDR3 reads CASIITSGRGEQYF. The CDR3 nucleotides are TGTGCCAGCATTATAACTAGCGGGAGGGGTGAGCAGTACTTC.

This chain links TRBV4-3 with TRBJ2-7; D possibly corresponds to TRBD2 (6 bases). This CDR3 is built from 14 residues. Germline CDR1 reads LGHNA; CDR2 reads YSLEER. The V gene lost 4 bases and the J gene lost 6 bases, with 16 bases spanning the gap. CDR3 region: CASSPQEGRSEQYF. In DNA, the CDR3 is TGCGCCAGCAGCCCCCAGGAGGGGCGTAGCGAGCAGTACTTC.

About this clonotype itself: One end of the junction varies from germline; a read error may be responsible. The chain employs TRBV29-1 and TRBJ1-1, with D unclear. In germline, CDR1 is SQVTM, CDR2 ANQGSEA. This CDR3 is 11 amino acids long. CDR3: CSVEGYREAFF. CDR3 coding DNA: TGCAGCGTCGAAGGTTACCGGGAAGCTTTCTTT.

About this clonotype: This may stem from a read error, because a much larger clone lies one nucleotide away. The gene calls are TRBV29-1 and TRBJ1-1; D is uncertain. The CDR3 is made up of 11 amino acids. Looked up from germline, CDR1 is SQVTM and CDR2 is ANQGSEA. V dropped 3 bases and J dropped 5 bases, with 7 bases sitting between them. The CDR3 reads CSVDRRTEAFF. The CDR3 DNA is TGCAGCGTTGATCGGAGAACTGAAGCTTTCTTT.

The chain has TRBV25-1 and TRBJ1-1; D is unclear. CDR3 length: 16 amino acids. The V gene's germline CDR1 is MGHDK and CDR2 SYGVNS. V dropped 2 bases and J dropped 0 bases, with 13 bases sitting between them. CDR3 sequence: CASSESQAGMNTEAFF. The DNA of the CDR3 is TGTGCCAGCAGTGAAAGTCAAGCGGGGATGAACACTGAAGCTTTCTTT.

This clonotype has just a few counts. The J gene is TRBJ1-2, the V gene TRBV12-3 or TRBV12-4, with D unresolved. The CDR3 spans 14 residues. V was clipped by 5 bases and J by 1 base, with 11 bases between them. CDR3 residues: CASSPIRGNYGYTF. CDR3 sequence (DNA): TGTGCCAGCAGTCCCATCCGGGGTAACTATGGCTACACCTTC.

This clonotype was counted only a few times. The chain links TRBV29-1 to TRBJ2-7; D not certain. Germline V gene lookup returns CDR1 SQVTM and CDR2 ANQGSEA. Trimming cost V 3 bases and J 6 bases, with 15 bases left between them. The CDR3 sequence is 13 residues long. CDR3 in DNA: TGCAGCGTTGATGTTGCAGGTTCGGCCGAGCAGTACTTC. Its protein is CSVDVAGSAEQYF.

This CDR3 is CASSLDGAGVSYNEQFF. Here the CDR3 DNA reads TGCGCCAGCAGCTTGGACGGGGCGGGAGTGTCCTACAATGAGCAGTTCTTC. J is TRBJ2-1 and V is TRBV5-1, with 7 nucleotides matching TRBD2. The CDR3 length is 17 residues. With V trimmed by 0 bases and J by 1 base, 7 bases remained unmatched. Germline CDR1 is SGHRS and CDR2 is YFSETQ.

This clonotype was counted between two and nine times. The CDR3 DNA follows: TGCAGCGTTGTAGACGGGACAACTAGCGGGATCTACGAGCAGTACTTC. This gives the protein CSVVDGTTSGIYEQYF. This chain links TRBV29-1 with TRBJ2-7; 10 positions agree with TRBD2. V lost 4 bases and J lost 3; bases outside the gene matches: 12. The length of the CDR3 is 16 residues. Germline loops: CDR1 SQVTM, CDR2 ANQGSEA.

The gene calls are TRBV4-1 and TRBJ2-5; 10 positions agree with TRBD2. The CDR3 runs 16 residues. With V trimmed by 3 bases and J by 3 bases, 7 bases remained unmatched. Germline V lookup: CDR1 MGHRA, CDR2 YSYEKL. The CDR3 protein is CASSQFVTSGEETQYF. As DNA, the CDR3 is TGCGCCAGCAGCCAGTTCGTTACTAGCGGGGAAGAGACCCAGTACTTC.

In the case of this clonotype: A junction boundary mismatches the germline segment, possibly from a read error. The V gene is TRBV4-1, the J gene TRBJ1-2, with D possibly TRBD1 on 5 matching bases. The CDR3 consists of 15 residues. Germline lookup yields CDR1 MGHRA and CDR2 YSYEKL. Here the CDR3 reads CPSSQGDPQGDGYTF. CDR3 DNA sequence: TGCCCCAGCAGCCAAGGAGATCCCCAGGGCGATGGCTACACCTTC.